This T cell receptor (beta chain) was sequenced during a study of blood T cell repertoires in COVID-19. Study overall: Sites in the United States, Italy and Spain provided acute and convalescent COVID-19 samples.

Clones were sequenced by immunoSEQ multiplex PCR, and TCRdb holds only the in-frame ones, with some missing. The repertoire holds nearly 45,000 clones, with over 70% as singletons. CDR1 is SEHNR, CDR2 FQNEAQ, per germline (reference sequence). Germline trimming cut 8 bases from V and 5 bases from J; bases unmatched to any gene: 13. There are 15 residues in the CDR3. This clone showed up just once. The sequencing sample was made of peripheral blood. The chain uses TRBV7-9 and TRBJ2-7; TRBD1 matches 9 bases. This receptor was taken from a man in his 70s with acute or convalescent COVID-19. The CDR3 loop is CASRQRGTGRDEQYF. CDR3 nucleotide sequence: TGTGCCAGCCGCCAACGAGGGACAGGGAGGGACGAGCAGTACTTC.